The clone carrying this TCR beta chain was seen many times. Its cognate antigen is unknown. These data come from a study of T cells in Graves' hyperthyroidism and ophthalmopathy. Amplification yielded TCR beta CDR3 regions, with RNA transcripts as the source. The TCR CDR3 was amplified in a first-round RT-PCR using the HTBI primer set. MiXCR, run by TCRdb on the multiplex PCR reads, gives a single entry per CDR3 protein. The sample carries a few hundred thousand distinct CDR3 sequences, around 20% recorded once. Notes on the study in general: Clonotypes that were expanded in thyroid above 0.001 mostly appeared in blood too.

Germline CDR1 reads MNHNS; CDR2 reads SASEGT. This CDR3 has 12 amino acids. The V gene end was trimmed by 10 bases and the J gene end by 3 bases; junction bases not matched to a gene: 3. Sequencing was performed on blood. The source is a young man with Graves' ophthalmopathy. The genes are TRBV6-1 and TRBJ1-5; TRBD1 matches 7 bases. DNA of the CDR3: TGTGCCATGGGACAGTACAATCAGCCCCAGCATTTT. The encoded protein is CAMGQYNQPQHF.